These 20 T cell receptor beta chains were sequenced from one sample in a study of shared clonotypes between healthy human individuals. Repertoires were generated with immunoSEQ multiplex PCR, while TCRdb's copy carries only in-frame clones and drops some. The repertoire has a few million clones, roughly 92% of them found once; the top ten carry around 0.15%. Source material: naive CD4+ T cells sorted from blood. Subset of the sample: CD45RA+ positively selected. All receptors derive from a man aged 18-30 years in good health.

This CDR3 is CSVELTRGRSEAFF. CDR3 nucleotide sequence: TGCAGCGTTGAACTTACCAGGGGAAGAAGTGAAGCTTTCTTT. The chain carries TRBV29-1 and TRBJ1-1, with a possible D match to TRBD1 (6 bases). The CDR3 consists of 14 residues. In germline, CDR1 is SQVTM, CDR2 ANQGSEA. V gave up 2 bases and J gave up 7 bases, with 17 bases separating them.

J is TRBJ2-2 and V is TRBV10-2; D ambiguous. V lost 8 bases and J 2 bases, leaving 12 bases between the germline ends. The CDR3 contains 14 residues. Germline CDR1 reads WSHSY; CDR2 reads SAAADI. CDR3 amino acids: CASRQTPNTGELFF. The CDR3 DNA follows: TGCGCCAGCCGACAAACCCCCAACACCGGGGAGCTGTTTTTT.

This clone was found a few times. This specimen includes other DNA sequences encoding the same CDR3. The chain links TRBV19 to TRBJ1-1; 8 bases line up with TRBD1. CDR1 is LNHDA, CDR2 SQIVND, per germline (reference sequence). The CDR3 has 14 residues. With 6 bases clipped from V and 1 base from J, the junction kept 4 bases outside the gene matches. The CDR3 nucleotides are TGTGCCAGTAGCCCCGGGACAGGGAACACTGAAGCTTTCTTT. Amino acids: CASSPGTGNTEAFF.

V usage is TRBV18 and J usage is TRBJ2-1; D is perhaps TRBD1 or TRBD2 (6 bases each). Trimming left V 0 bases short and J 2 bases short, with 14 bases between. Per germline, CDR1 KGHSH and CDR2 LQKENI. CDR3 length equals 17 residues. In nucleotides, the CDR3 is TGTGCCAGCTCACCACCGGGGGCGGGGAAAACCTACAATGAGCAGTTCTTC. Its protein product is CASSPPGAGKTYNEQFF. The complete variable domain, with remaining parts taken from reference TRBV18 and TRBJ2-1, reads NAGVMQNPRHLVRRRGQEARLRCSPMKGHSHVYWYRQLPEEGLKFMVYLQKENIIDESGMPKERFSAEFPKEGPSILRIQQVVRGDSAAYFCASSPPGAGKTYNEQFFGPGTRLTVL.

The chain joins TRBV2 to TRBJ1-1; no clear D gene. In germline, CDR1 is SNHLY, CDR2 FYNNEI. Between the trimmed V and J ends, which lost 7 bases and 3 bases, there was a span of 9 bases. The CDR3 consists of 12 residues. CDR3 residues: CASTRFYTEAFF. The CDR3 region has the DNA TGTGCCAGCACCCGTTTTTACACTGAAGCTTTCTTT.

This chain joins TRBV29-1 and TRBJ1-1, with 10 bases fitting TRBD1. Germline V gene lookup returns CDR1 SQVTM and CDR2 ANQGSEA. The J segment lost 3 bases and the V segment lost 4 bases, leaving 8 bases of the junction unmatched. The CDR3 is made up of 15 amino acids. As DNA, the CDR3 is TGCAGCGTTGCGGACAGGGGGTGGTCCGACACTGAAGCTTTCTTT. This translates into CSVADRGWSDTEAFF.

The chain links TRBV5-1 to TRBJ2-1, with D perhaps given as TRBD1 or TRBD2 (5 bases each). The V gene's germline CDR1 is SGHRS and CDR2 YFSETQ. V dropped 4 bases and J dropped 4 bases, with 21 bases sitting between them. The CDR3 is 17 residues long. The CDR3 reads CASSQGTSVFPYNEQFF. The CDR3 region has the DNA TGCGCCAGCAGCCAAGGGACCTCAGTGTTCCCTTACAATGAGCAGTTCTTC.

The chain links TRBV18 to TRBJ2-5; D might be TRBD1 (6 bases). This CDR3 is built from 13 residues. Germline values: CDR1 KGHSH, CDR2 LQKENI. V dropped 3 bases and J dropped 13 bases, with 18 bases sitting between them. The DNA for the CDR3 is TGTGCCAGCTCACCTAAAATCCAGGACAGCCCGTACTTC. Protein: CASSPKIQDSPYF. Full variable domain (rest looked up from reference TRBV18 and TRBJ2-5): NAGVMQNPRHLVRRRGQEARLRCSPMKGHSHVYWYRQLPEEGLKFMVYLQKENIIDESGMPKERFSAEFPKEGPSILRIQQVVRGDSAAYFCASSPKIQDSPYFGPGTRLLVL.

This clone was observed a single time. The rearrangement uses TRBV6-5 and TRBJ1-6, with D unresolved. Germline V lookup: CDR1 MNHEY, CDR2 SVGAGI. The CDR3 is 13 amino acids. The ends were cut back, 7 bases at V and 9 bases at J, with 13 bases in the middle. The CDR3 DNA reads TGTGCCAGCACCCCGGATCGATCTTCACCCCTCCACTTT. This sequence encodes CASTPDRSSPLHF.

The chain uses TRBV5-1 and TRBJ2-5; no reliable D call. V gave up 1 base and J gave up 4 bases, with 8 bases separating them. This CDR3 spans 13 amino acids. Germline CDR1 and CDR2: SGHRS and YFSETQ. CDR3: CASSLNSGETQYF. The CDR3 DNA reads as TGCGCCAGCAGCTTGAACAGTGGAGAGACCCAGTACTTC.

This clone is a singleton in its sample. The chain joins TRBV6-5 to TRBJ2-7; 8 bases are a match to TRBD1. The CDR3 spans 14 residues. Germline CDR1 MNHEY, CDR2 SVGAGI. After removal of 5 bases from V and 4 bases from J, the junction contained 7 bases not matched to a gene. CDR3 DNA sequence: TGTGCCAGCAGTCAAGGGGGACAGGAGTACGAGCAGTACTTC. Protein product: CASSQGGQEYEQYF.

The chain is built from TRBV10-2 and TRBJ1-4; the match to TRBD1 covers 7 bases. Germline V gene data show CDR1 as WSHSY and CDR2 as SAAADI. CDR3 length: 14 amino acids. J gave up 2 bases and V 6 bases, and 3 bases lay outside the gene matches. The CDR3 DNA reads as TGCGCCAGCAGGGAGACAGGGACTAATGAAAAACTGTTTTTT. Protein sequence: CASRETGTNEKLFF.

The J gene is TRBJ2-3, the V gene TRBV11-3, with 10 bases aligning to TRBD2. Germline V CDR1 and CDR2: SGHNT, YENEEA. The CDR3 sequence is 16 residues long. V dropped 1 base and J dropped 4; count of bases not matched to a gene: 5. Here the CDR3 DNA reads TGTGCCAGCAGCTTAGGCCTAGCGGGGGTAGCAGATACGCAGTATTTT. Its translation: CASSLGLAGVADTQYF.

The chain couples TRBV19 to TRBJ2-3; no clear D gene. The CDR3 is 15 residues long. With 3 bases removed from V and 2 bases from J, the gap between germline ends came to 12 bases. The germline V gene encodes CDR1 LNHDA and CDR2 SQIVND (reference sequence). CDR3 protein: CASSIVPPATDTQYF. In DNA form, the CDR3 reads TGTGCCAGTAGTATTGTCCCACCAGCCACAGATACGCAGTATTTT.

The CDR3, as DNA: TGTGCCAGCAGTGAATACGAGGGGCCAGACTATGGCTACACCTTC. As protein: CASSEYEGPDYGYTF. This chain connects TRBV6-1 to TRBJ1-2; a weak D match, TRBD1 (5 bases). The V gene lost 2 bases and the J gene lost 3 bases, with 13 bases spanning the gap. CDR1 and CDR2 (germline): MNHNS, SASEGT. The CDR3 runs to 15 residues.

V gene TRBV6-4 combines with J gene TRBJ2-1; D is perhaps TRBD2 (6 bases). V lost 2 bases to trimming and J lost 4 bases, with 15 bases between them. The CDR3 totals 16 residues. Looked up from germline, CDR1 is MRHNA and CDR2 is SNTAGT. CDR3 in DNA: TGTGCCAGCAGTGACGGGGGACGGGGGAGGTACAATGAGCAGTTCTTC. Residues: CASSDGGRGRYNEQFF.

This clone was recorded a few times. The chain couples TRBV19 to TRBJ1-1; D perhaps matches TRBD1 (6 bases). Germline V gene sequence: CDR1 LNHDA, CDR2 SQIVND (reference sequence). Trimming left V 6 bases short and J 1 base short, with 12 bases between. The CDR3 is made up of 14 amino acids. CDR3 nucleotides: TGTGCCAGTAGCTGGACAGCGAGGAACACTGAAGCTTTCTTT. Residues: CASSWTARNTEAFF.

This chain connects TRBV25-1 to TRBJ1-6; D gene uncertain. Germline CDR1 MGHDK, CDR2 SYGVNS. There are 15 residues in the CDR3. The V gene lost 1 base and the J gene lost 7 bases, with 11 bases spanning the gap. Here the CDR3 reads CASSESTTANSPLHF. The CDR3 DNA is TGTGCCAGCAGTGAATCTACGACGGCGAATTCACCCCTCCACTTT.

Turning to this clone: The sample has other DNA sequences that encode this CDR3 too. The chain employs TRBV28 and TRBJ1-2, with a possible D match to TRBD1 (5 bases). The V end was cut by 7 bases, the J end by 8 bases, with 14 bases between. Germline V lookup: CDR1 MDHEN, CDR2 SYDVKM. The CDR3 sequence is 12 residues long. The CDR3 coding sequence is TGTGCCAGCACCCAAAGGGGTTACGGCTACACCTTC. Translation: CASTQRGYGYTF.

In nucleotides, the CDR3 is TGTGCCAGCAGTGAATTAAGAATAGGTTCCTACAATGAGCAGTTCTTC. This gives the protein CASSELRIGSYNEQFF. The rearrangement links TRBV25-1 to TRBJ2-1, with D hard to call. Germline CDR1 and CDR2: MGHDK and SYGVNS. V was trimmed by 1 base and J by 1 base, leaving 11 bases between them. This CDR3 has 16 residues. Full variable domain (rest looked up from reference TRBV25-1 and TRBJ2-1): EADIYQTPRYLVIGTGKKITLECSQTMGHDKMYWYQQDPGMELHLIHYSYGVNSTEKGDLSSESTVSRIRTEHFPLTLESARPSHTSQYLCASSELRIGSYNEQFFGPGTRLTVL.